This TCR beta chain was identified during a study of blood T cell repertoires in COVID-19 (dated by TCRdb to about 2020). Regarding the research as a whole: Collaborator samples came from the United States, Italy and Spain and covered acute and convalescent phases of COVID-19. The prospective study material was composed of cDNA or gDNA derived from T cells, B-cell-depleted T cells, or PBMCs. Subjects who had been exposed to COVID-19, were actively infected with it, or had recovered from it provided the deeply sampled blood TCRbeta repertoires that made up the dataset. The repertoires were made available in a free public database intended to serve as a resource for research on the immune response to SARS-CoV-2. The samples were drawn from two sources: the first 160 participants of the ongoing ImmuneRACE study, and some 1,300 subjects contributed by 6 global collaborators. The sample metadata nearly always contained a de-identified subject ID, COVID-19 status, age in years and sex. HLA class I and class II types, where available, came from metadata supplied by the sample provider rather than from assay-based typing. General findings and caveats noted by the study authors: The amount of clinical and demographic metadata varied by source and participant and was provided uncurated.

In Seattle, one collaborating source enrolled patients while the infection was active and tracked those patients longitudinally over the course of disease. Collaborating institutions collected whole blood in K2EDTA tubes following their own protocols. Collaborator samples were shipped for TCRbeta analysis as frozen whole blood, isolated PBMCs, or DNA extracted from either sample type. With regard to this clone: Its antigen specificity is not known. It has no much larger one-base neighbor in the sample; base qualities were not kept.

TCRbeta CDR3 regions were amplified from genomic DNA by means of the immunoSEQ Assay, a bias-controlled multiplex PCR. As for the original processing: Nucleated cell counts per sample were estimated from amplification of reference gene primers within the assay. To quantify the absolute abundance of each unique TCRbeta CDR3 rearrangement, sequence reads were collapsed and filtered. For each sample, productive Simpson clonality was calculated as the square root of Simpson's diversity index over productive rearrangements. In TCRdb, the immuneACCESS table is reduced to in-frame sequences with V and J assigned. These tables do not hold every clone; where another copy was compared, an unresolved V gene accounts for under half, and the others remain unexplained. V, J and clone size were drawn from that table, and D and trimming were deduced from the DNA. The sample table holds roughly 25,000 clones, of which roughly 79% were seen once. Jointly, the top ten make up about 6.5% of the sample.

The junction shows trimming of 2 bases on V and 4 bases on J, and the gene matches do not reach 4 bases of it. CDR1 and CDR2 are read off the germline V gene as MNHNS and SASEGT. From the cysteine through the phenylalanine, the CDR3 covers 15 amino acids. The entry retains the CDR3 DNA only, 45 bases that are in frame from base 1. The sequenced sample was peripheral blood. This sequence was found in a man aged 50 to 59 with COVID-19, enrolled during active disease. Recombination linked TRBV6-1 to TRBJ1-2; TRBD1 matches 10 bases in the middle. The CDR3 amino acid sequence is: CASSERDRGGYGYTF. The DNA reads as follows: TGTGCCAGCAGTGAAAGGGACAGGGGTGGCTATGGCTACACCTTC.